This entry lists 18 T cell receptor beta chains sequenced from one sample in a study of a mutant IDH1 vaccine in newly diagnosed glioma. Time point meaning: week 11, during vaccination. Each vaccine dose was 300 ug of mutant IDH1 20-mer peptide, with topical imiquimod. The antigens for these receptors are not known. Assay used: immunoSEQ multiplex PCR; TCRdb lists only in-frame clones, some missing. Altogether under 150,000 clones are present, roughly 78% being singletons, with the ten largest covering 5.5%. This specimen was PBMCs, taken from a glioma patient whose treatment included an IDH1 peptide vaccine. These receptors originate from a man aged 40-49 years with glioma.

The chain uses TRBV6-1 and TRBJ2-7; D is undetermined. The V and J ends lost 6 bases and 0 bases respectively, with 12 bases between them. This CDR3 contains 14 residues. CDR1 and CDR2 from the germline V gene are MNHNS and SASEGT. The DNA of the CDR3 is TGTGCCAGCAGGGAACAGACTCTCTCCTACGAGCAGTACTTC. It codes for CASREQTLSYEQYF.

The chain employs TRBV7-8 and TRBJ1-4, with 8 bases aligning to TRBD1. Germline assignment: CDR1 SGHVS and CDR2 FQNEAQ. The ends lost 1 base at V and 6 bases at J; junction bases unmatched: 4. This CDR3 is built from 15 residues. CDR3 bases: TGTGCCAGCAGCTTAGGGGACAGGCGGCATGAAAAACTGTTTTTT. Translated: CASSLGDRRHEKLFF.

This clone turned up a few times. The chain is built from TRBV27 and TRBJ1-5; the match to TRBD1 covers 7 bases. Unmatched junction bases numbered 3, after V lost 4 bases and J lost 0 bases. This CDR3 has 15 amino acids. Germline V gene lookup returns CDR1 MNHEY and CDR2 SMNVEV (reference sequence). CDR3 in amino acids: CASSSGTDSNQPQHF. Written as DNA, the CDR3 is TGTGCCAGCAGTTCGGGGACAGATAGCAATCAGCCCCAGCATTTT.

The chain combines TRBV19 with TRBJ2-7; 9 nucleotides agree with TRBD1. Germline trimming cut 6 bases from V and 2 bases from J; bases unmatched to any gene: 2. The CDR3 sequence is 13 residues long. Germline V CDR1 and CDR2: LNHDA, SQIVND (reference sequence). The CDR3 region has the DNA TGTGCCAGTAGGGACAGGGGTGCCTACGAGCAGTACTTC. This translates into CASRDRGAYEQYF.

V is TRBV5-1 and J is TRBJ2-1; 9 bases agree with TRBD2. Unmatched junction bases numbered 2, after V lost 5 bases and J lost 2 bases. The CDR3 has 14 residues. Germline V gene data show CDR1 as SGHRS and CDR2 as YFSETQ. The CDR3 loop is CASRGGRAYNEQFF. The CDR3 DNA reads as TGCGCCAGCAGGGGCGGGAGGGCCTACAATGAGCAGTTCTTC. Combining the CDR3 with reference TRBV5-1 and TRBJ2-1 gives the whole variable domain KAGVTQTPRYLIKTRGQQVTLSCSPISGHRSVSWYQQTPGQGLQFLFEYFSETQRNKGNFPGRFSGRQFSNSRSEMNVSTLELGDSALYLCASRGGRAYNEQFFGPGTRLTVL.

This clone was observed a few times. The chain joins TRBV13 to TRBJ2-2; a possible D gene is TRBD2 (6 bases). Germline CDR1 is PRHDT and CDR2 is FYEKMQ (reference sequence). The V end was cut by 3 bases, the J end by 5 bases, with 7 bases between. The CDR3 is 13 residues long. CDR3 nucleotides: TGTGCCAGCAGCTTCCGGGGGACCGGGGAGCTGTTTTTT. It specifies CASSFRGTGELFF.

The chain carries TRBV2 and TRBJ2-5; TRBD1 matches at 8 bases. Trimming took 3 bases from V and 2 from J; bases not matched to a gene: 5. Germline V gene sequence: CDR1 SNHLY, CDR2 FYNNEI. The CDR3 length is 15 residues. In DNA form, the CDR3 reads TGTGCCAGCAGTGATACAACAGGGGGGCAAGAGACCCAGTACTTC. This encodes CASSDTTGGQETQYF.

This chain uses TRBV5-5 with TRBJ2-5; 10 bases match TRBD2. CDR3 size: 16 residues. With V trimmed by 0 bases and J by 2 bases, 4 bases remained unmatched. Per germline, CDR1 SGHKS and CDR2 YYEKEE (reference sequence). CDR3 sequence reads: CASSLASGRRQETQYF. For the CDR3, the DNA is TGTGCCAGCAGCTTGGCTAGCGGGAGAAGGCAAGAGACCCAGTACTTC.

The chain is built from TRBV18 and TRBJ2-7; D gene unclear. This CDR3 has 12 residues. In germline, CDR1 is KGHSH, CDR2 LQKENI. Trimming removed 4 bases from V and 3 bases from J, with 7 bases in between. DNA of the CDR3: TGTGCCAGCTCACAAACACGCTACGAGCAGTACTTC. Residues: CASSQTRYEQYF.

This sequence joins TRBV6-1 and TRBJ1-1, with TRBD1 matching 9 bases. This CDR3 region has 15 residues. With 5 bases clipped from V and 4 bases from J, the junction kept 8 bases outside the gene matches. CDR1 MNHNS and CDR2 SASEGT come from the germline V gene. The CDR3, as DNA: TGTGCCAGCAGTAGACAACAGGGGGCGTCCACTGAAGCTTTCTTT. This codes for CASSRQQGASTEAFF.

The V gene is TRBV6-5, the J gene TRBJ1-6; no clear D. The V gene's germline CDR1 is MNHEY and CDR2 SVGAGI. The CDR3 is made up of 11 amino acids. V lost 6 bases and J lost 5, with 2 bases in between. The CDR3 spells CASRNNSPLHF. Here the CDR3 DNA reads TGTGCCAGCAGGAATAATTCACCCCTCCACTTT.

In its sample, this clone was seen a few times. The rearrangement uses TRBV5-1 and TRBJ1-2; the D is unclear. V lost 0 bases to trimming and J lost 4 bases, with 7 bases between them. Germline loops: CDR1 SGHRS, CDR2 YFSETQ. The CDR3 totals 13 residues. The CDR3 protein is CASSLGQPYGYTF. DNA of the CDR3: TGCGCCAGCAGCTTGGGGCAGCCCTATGGCTACACCTTC.

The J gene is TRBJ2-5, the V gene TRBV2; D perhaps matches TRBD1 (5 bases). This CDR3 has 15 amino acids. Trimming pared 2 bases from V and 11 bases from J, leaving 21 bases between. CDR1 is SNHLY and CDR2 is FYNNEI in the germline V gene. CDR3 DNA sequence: TGTGCCAGCAGTGAAAGGGTCGGCAGGGTTTATGAGCAGTACTTC. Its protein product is CASSERVGRVYEQYF. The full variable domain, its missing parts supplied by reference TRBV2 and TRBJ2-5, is EPEVTQTPSHQVTQMGQEVILRCVPISNHLYFYWYRQILGQKVEFLVSFYNNEISEKSEIFDDQFSVERPDGSNFTLKIRSTKLEDSAMYFCASSERVGRVYEQYFGPGTRLLVL.

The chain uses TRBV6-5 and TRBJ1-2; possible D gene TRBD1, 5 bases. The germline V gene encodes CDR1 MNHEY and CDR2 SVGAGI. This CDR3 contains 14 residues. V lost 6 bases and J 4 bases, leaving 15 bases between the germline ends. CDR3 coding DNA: TGTGCCAGCAGAGGGGCCGGCGGGTTCTATGGCTACACCTTC. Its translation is CASRGAGGFYGYTF.

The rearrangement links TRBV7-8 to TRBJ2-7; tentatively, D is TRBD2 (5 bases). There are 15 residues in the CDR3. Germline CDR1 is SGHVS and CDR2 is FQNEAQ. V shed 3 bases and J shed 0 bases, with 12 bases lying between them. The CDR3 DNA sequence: TGTGCCAGCAGCTTCGGCGGGTGGAGCTCCTACGAGCAGTACTTC. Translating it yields CASSFGGWSSYEQYF.

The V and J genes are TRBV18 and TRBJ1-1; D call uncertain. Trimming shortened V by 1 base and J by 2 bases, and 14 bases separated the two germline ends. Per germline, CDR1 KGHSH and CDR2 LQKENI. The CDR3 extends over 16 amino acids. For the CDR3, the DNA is TGTGCCAGCTCACCACGCGCGGTAGGTTTTAACACTGAAGCTTTCTTT. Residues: CASSPRAVGFNTEAFF.

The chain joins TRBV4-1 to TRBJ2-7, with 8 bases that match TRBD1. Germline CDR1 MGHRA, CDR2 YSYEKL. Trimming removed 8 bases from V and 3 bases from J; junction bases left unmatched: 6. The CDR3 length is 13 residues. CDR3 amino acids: CASGGDRGYEQYF. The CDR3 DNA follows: TGCGCCAGCGGCGGAGACAGGGGCTACGAGCAGTACTTC.

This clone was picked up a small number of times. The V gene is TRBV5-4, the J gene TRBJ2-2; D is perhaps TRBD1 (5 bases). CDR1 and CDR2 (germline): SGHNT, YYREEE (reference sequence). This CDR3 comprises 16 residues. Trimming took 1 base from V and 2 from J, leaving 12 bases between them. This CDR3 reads CASSLQGSANTGELFF. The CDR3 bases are TGTGCCAGCAGCTTGCAGGGTTCGGCTAACACCGGGGAGCTGTTTTTT.